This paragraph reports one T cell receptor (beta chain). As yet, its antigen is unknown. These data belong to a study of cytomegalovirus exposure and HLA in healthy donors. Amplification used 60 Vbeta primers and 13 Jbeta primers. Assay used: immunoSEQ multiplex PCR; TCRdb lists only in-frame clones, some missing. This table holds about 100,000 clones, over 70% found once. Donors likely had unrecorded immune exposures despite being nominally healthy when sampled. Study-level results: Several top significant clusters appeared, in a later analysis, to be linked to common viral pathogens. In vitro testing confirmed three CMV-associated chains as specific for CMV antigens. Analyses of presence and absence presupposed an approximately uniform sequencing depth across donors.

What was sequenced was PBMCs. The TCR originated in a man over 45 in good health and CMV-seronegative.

CDR3 residues: CASSQDLRGEKLFF. The CDR3 bases are TGTGCCAGCAGCCAAGATCTGAGGGGGGAAAAACTGTTTTTT. This chain connects TRBV4-2 to TRBJ1-4; possible D gene TRBD1, 6 bases. The length of the CDR3 is 14 residues. Germline values: CDR1 LGHNA, CDR2 YNFKEQ. Trimming stripped 0 bases from V and 8 bases from J, with 10 bases between.